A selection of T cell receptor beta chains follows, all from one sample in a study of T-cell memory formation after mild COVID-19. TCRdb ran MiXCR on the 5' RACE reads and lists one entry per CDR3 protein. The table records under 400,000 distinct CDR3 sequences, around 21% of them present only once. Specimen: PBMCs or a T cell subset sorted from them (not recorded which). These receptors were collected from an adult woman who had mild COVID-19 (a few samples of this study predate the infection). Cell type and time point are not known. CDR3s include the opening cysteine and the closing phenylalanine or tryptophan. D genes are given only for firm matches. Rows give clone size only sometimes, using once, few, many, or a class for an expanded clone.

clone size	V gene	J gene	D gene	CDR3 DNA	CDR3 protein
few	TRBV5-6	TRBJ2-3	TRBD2	TGTGCCAGCAGCTTGAATAAACTAGCGGGAGACACAGATACGCAGTATTTT	CASSLNKLAGDTDTQYF
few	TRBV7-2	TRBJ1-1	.	TGTGCCAGCAGCTTAATGCGGTTGAACACTGAAGCTTTCTTT	CASSLMRLNTEAFF
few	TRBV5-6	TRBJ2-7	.	TGTGCCAGCAGCTTGGGCGCCGGCAGTTCCTACGAGCAGTACTTC	CASSLGAGSSYEQYF
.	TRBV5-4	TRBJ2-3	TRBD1	TGTGCCAGCAGGATACAGGGGGTGCAGAATACGCAGTATTTT	CASRIQGVQNTQYF
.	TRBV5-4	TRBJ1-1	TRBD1	TGTGCCAGCAGCCCCGGACAGGGGGCTACCCACACTGAAGCTTTCTTT	CASSPGQGATHTEAFF
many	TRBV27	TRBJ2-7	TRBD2	TGTGCCAGCGGAAGGACTAGCGTTTCCTACGAGCAGTACTTC	CASGRTSVSYEQYF
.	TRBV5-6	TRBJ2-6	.	TGTGCCAGCAGCTTGAGACTCGTCTCTGGGGCCAACGTCCTGACTTTC	CASSLRLVSGANVLTF
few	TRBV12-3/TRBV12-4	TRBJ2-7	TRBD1	TGTGCCAGCAGCCCGGGACAGTACGAGCAGTACTTC	CASSPGQYEQYF
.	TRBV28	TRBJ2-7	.	TGTGCCAGCAGTCAGACAGAGTACGAGCAGTACTTC	CASSQTEYEQYF
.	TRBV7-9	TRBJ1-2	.	TGTGCCAGCAGCTCACCGGCGGGGGATGGCTACACCTTC	CASSSPAGDGYTF
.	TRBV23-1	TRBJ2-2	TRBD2	TGCGCCAGCAGTCACTCCCGGGAGGCAGGGAACACCGGGGAGCTGTTTTTT	CASSHSREAGNTGELFF
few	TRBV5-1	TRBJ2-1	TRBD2	TGCGCCAGCAGCTTGGGGGCCCTAGCGGGAGGAGGGAATGAGCAGTTCTTC	CASSLGALAGGGNEQFF
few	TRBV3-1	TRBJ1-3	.	TGTGCCAGCAGCCAAGGCGCCACGATGGGAAACACCATATATTTT	CASSQGATMGNTIYF
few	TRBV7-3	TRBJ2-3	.	TGTGCCAGCAGCTTAACTTCTGGAGGGTCTAGCACAGATACGCAGTATTTT	CASSLTSGGSSTDTQYF
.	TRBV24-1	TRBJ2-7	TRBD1	TGTGCCACCAGTGATTCCGAGGTAAGGGGGCGAGGCGAGCAGTACTTC	CATSDSEVRGRGEQYF
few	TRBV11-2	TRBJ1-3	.	TGTGCCAGCAGCTTAGGAGTAGCGGGAAACACCATATATTTT	CASSLGVAGNTIYF
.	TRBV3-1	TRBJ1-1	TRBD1	TGTGCCAGCAGCCCCCTTCGGGGACAGGGGAATGAGAACACTGAAGCTTTCTTT	CASSPLRGQGNENTEAFF
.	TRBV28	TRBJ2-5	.	TGTGCCAGCAGTGTTACAGGGTTTGGGACCCAGTACTTC	CASSVTGFGTQYF
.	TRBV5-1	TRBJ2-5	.	TGCGCCAGCAGACTGACAGGCAAGCTTCCCCTACAAGAGACCCAGTACTTC	CASRLTGKLPLQETQYF
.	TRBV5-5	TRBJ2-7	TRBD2	TGTGCCAGCAGCTCTACCGGGGTGACTAGCGGGATCTCCTACGAGCAGTACTTC	CASSSTGVTSGISYEQYF
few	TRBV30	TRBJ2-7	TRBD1	TGTGCCTGGAGCCCCGGGACAGGGGCTTACGAGCAGTACTTC	CAWSPGTGAYEQYF
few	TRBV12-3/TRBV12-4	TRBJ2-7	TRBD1	TGTGCCAGCGGCCCGGGACAGGGGGTTGTAATCACCTACGAGCAGTACTTC	CASGPGQGVVITYEQYF
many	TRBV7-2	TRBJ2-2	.	TGTGCCAGCAGCTTAACCCCCCAGGTCACCGGGGAGCTGTTTTTT	CASSLTPQVTGELFF
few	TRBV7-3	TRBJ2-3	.	TGTGCCAGCTCCAACGGAATAGGGGGGGCCGCAGATACGCAGTATTTT	CASSNGIGGAADTQYF
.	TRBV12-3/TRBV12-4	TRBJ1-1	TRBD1	TGTGCCAGCTTTGACAGGGGGGGGGTGAACACTGAAGCTTTCTTT	CASFDRGGVNTEAFF
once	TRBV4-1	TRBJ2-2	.	TGCGCCAGCAGCCAAGATCCTCTTCCCGGGGAGCTGTTTTTT	CASSQDPLPGELFF
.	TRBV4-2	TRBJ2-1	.	TGTGCCAGCAGCCAAGAGTTACTAGCCAATGAGCAGTTCTTC	CASSQELLANEQFF
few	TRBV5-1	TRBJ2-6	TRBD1	TGCGCCAGCAGCTTGAACACGAGGGACAGATTCTATTCCGCCTCTGGGGCCAACGTCCTGACTTTC	CASSLNTRDRFYSASGANVLTF
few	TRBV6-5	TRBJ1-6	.	TGTGCCAGCAGCCGGGAGTTTAGCTCCTATAATTCACCCCTCCACTTT	CASSREFSSYNSPLHF
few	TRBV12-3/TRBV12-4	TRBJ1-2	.	TGTGCCAGCTCCAGGACTAATCAAGCTAACTATGGCTACACCTTC	CASSRTNQANYGYTF